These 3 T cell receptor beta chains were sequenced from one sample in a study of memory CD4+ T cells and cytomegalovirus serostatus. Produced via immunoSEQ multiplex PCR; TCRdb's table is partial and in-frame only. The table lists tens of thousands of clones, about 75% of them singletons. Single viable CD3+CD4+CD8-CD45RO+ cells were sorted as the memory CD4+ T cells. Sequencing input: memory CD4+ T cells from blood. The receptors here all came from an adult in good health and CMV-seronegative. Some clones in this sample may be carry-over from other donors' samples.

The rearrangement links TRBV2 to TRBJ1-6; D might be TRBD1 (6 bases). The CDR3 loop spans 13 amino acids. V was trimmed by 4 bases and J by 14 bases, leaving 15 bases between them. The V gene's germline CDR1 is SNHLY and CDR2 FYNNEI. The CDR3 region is CASSGGGLGALHF. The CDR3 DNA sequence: TGTGCCAGCAGTGGAGGGGGGTTGGGGGCCCTCCACTTT. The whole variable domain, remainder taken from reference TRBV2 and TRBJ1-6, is EPEVTQTPSHQVTQMGQEVILRCVPISNHLYFYWYRQILGQKVEFLVSFYNNEISEKSEIFDDQFSVERPDGSNFTLKIRSTKLEDSAMYFCASSGGGLGALHFGNGTRLTVT.

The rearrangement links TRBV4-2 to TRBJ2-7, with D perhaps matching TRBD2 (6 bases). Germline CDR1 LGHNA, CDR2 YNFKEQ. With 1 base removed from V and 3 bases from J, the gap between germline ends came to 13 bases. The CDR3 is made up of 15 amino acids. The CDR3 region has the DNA TGTGCCAGCAGCCAAGCGGGGGACCGACACTACGAGCAGTACTTC. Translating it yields CASSQAGDRHYEQYF.

CDR3 sequence reads: CASSLNREGEQYF. For the CDR3, the DNA is TGTGCCAGCAGTTTGAACAGGGAGGGCGAGCAGTACTTC. J is TRBJ2-7 and V is TRBV6-5; possibly TRBD2 for D (7 bases). Germline CDR1 and CDR2: MNHEY and SVGAGI. CDR3 length: 13 residues. Trimming removed 4 bases from V and 6 bases from J, with 13 bases in between.